The entry below gives a single TCR beta chain sequence along with its context. Its antigen is undetermined. This sample is part of a study of vaccination and CD4 T cells after COVID-19. For the study at large: Spike peptides, overlapping and drawn from SARS-CoV-2, HCoV-NL63, HCoV-OC43 and HCoV-229E, were used to stimulate cells.

The V gene's germline CDR1 is SNHLY and CDR2 FYNNEI. With 4 bases removed from V and 4 bases from J, the gap between germline ends came to 4 bases. The CDR3 sequence is 11 residues long. The sample's treatment: roughly ten-day PBMC culture with coronavirus spike peptide pools or control peptides (ViraFEST assay). Once obtained from cultured CD4+ T cells, the DNA was sequenced using the Oncomine TCR Beta short-read assay. MiXCR, applied by TCRdb to the PCR reads, yields one record per CDR3 protein. The sample shows approximately 13,000 distinct CDR3 sequences, around three fifths of them seen only once.

This clonotype was obtained from a human donor who had recovered from COVID-19. Sequenced input: CD4+ T cells from blood, cultured in vitro. This chain connects TRBV2 to TRBJ2-5; the D is unclear. Here the CDR3 reads CASSVGETQYF. As DNA, the CDR3 is TGTGCCAGCAGTGTCGGAGAGACCCAGTACTTC.